A single T cell receptor (beta chain) is shown here with its context. What it binds is unknown. The germline V gene encodes CDR1 PRHDT and CDR2 FYEKMQ (reference sequence). Deletions cut 5 bases from V and 8 bases from J, with 18 bases between. The CDR3 has 14 residues. The sample originates from a study of Ad26.COV2.S vaccination and SARS-CoV-2 variants. Clones were sequenced by immunoSEQ multiplex PCR, and TCRdb holds only the in-frame ones, with some missing. This sample has over 110,000 clones, with 86% found just once. Study-wide findings and caveats: Breadth of non-spike TCRs did not differ between vaccinees and placebo recipients. Spike-specific TCR breadth ran higher among vaccine recipients than placebo recipients. From the TCR breadth and depth analyses, total T cell responses may have been underestimated.

This material consisted of peripheral blood, taken after recovery from COVID-19. The source of this sequence is a human donor who had recovered from COVID-19. The V and J genes are TRBV13 and TRBJ1-1, with D possibly matching TRBD1 (5 bases). In DNA, the CDR3 is TGTGCCAGCAGCCCGGCCGGCGGGGGGGGAGAAGCTTTCTTT. Translating gives CASSPAGGGGEAFF.